These 6 T cell receptor beta chains originate from one sample sequenced in a study of tumor-infiltrating lymphocytes in primary liver carcinoma. Total RNA (approximately 0.5 ug) served as template for TCR beta cDNA synthesis primed by a constant-region primer. What produced the TCR beta libraries was three nested multiplex PCR rounds using slightly modified ARM-PCR. A C-beta reverse primer and TRBV1-TRBV30 forward primers served in each of the first two PCR rounds, at approximately 10 cycles apiece. TCRdb re-analysed the multiplex PCR reads in MiXCR, keeping a single row per CDR3 protein. Altogether about 60,000 distinct CDR3 sequences are present, around 69% being singletons, with the ten largest covering about 40%. Unsorted bulk tissue of roughly 19-30 mg yielded co-extracted RNA and DNA. The sequencing input was liver tumor tissue from sampling region 4. Subset described: tumor region T4, right-lateral pole. The receptors were gathered from a man in his forties or fifties with primary liver carcinoma and hepatitis B virus infection.

Comment on this clonotype: Possible read error: a much larger clone is one base away. The V gene is TRBV28, the J gene TRBJ2-5, with D perhaps matching TRBD1 (5 bases). V shed 3 bases and J shed 3 bases, with 14 bases lying between them. This CDR3 is built from 15 residues. Germline values: CDR1 MDHEN, CDR2 SYDVKM. The CDR3 nucleotides are TGTGCCAGCAGTTTCCCCAGTCTAGGGGAAGAGACCCAGTACTTC. Its protein product is CASSFPSLGEETQYF.

Turning to this clonotype: At one end the junction does not follow the germline gene, possibly because of a read error. CDR3 DNA: TGCAGCGTCGAAGGCAGTGCCCGGAGCAGGGGTAAGGGCTACACCTTC. It specifies CSVEGSARSRGKGYTF. The V call is TRBV29-1, the J call TRBJ1-2; perhaps TRBD1 as D (6 bases). Germline lookup yields CDR1 SQVTM and CDR2 ANQGSEA. CDR3 size: 16 residues.

Notes on this clonotype: Compared with germline, one end of the junction differs, possibly owing to a read error. V usage is TRBV7-8 and J usage is TRBJ1-2; no reliable D call. The CDR3 contains 15 residues. Germline CDR1 reads SGHVS; CDR2 reads FQNEAQ. CDR3 DNA sequence: TGTGCCAGTAGCTTAGGTTCCCCATTGGCCTTTGGCTACACCTTC. It specifies CASSLGSPLAFGYTF.

About this clonotype: The junction and the germline gene differ at one end; a read error may be behind it. V and J are TRBV4-3 and TRBJ1-2; TRBD1 matches 7 bases. Germline assignment: CDR1 LGHNA and CDR2 YSLEER. This CDR3 comprises 15 residues. This CDR3 is CASSQDRGALYGYIF. CDR3 nucleotide sequence: TGCGCCAGCAGCCAAGACAGGGGGGCACTATATGGTTACATCTTC.

This clonotype is categorized as large. The chain recombines TRBV11-2 with TRBJ1-4; D is ambiguous. The CDR3 is 15 residues long. CDR1 is SGHAT and CDR2 is FQNNGV in the germline V gene. V gave up 0 bases and J gave up 3 bases, with 8 bases separating them. The CDR3 sequence is CASSLDGFANEKLFF. The CDR3 nucleotides read TGTGCCAGCAGCTTAGACGGGTTCGCTAATGAAAAACTGTTTTTT.

A note on this clonotype: Germline and junction disagree at one end, which may indicate a read error. This chain uses TRBV7-9 with TRBJ2-3; D call uncertain. The CDR3 is 12 amino acids. From germline, CDR1 is SEHNR and CDR2 FQNEAQ (reference sequence). CDR3 DNA: TGTGCCAACAGCTCTTCCGGTCAGCCGCAGTATTTT. Protein: CANSSSGQPQYF. Based on the CDR3 plus reference TRBV7-9 and TRBJ2-3, the full variable domain is DTGVSQNPRHKITKRGQNVTFRCDPISEHNRLYWYRQTLGQGPEFLTYFQNEAQLEKSRLLSDRFSAERPKGSFSTLEIQRTEQGDSAMYLCANSSSGQPQYFGPGTRLTVL.